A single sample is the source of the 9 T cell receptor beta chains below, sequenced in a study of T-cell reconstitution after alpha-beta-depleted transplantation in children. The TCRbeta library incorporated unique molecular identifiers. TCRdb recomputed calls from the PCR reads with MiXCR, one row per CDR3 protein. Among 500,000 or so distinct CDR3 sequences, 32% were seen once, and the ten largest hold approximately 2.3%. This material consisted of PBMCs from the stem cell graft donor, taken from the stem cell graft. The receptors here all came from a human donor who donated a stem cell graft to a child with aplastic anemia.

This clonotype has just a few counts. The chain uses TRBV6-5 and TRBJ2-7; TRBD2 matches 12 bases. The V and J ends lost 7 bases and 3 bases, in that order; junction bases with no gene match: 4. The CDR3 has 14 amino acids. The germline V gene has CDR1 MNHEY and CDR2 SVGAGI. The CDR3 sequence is CASIKTSGSYEQYF. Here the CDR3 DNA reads TGTGCCAGCATTAAGACTAGCGGGAGCTACGAGCAGTACTTC.

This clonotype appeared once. The CDR3 DNA reads TGCAGTGCTAGCGAAGCCAATGAGCAGTTCTTC. Residues: CSASEANEQFF. The chain uses TRBV20-1 and TRBJ2-1, with D unclear. Trimming took off 3 bases at V and 6 bases at J, with 6 bases between the two ends. CDR3 size: 11 residues. Germline assignment: CDR1 DFQATT and CDR2 SNEGSKA (reference sequence).

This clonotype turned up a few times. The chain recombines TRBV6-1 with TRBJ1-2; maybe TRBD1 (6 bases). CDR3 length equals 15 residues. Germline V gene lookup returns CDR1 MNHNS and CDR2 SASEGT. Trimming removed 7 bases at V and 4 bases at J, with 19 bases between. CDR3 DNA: TGTGCCAGCAACGCTATGAGGCAGGGGAGCTATGGCTACACCTTC. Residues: CASNAMRQGSYGYTF.

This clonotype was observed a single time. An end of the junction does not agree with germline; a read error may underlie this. This CDR3 reads CASSLEGLSHNEQFF. The DNA for the CDR3 is TGTGCCAGCAGCTTAGAGGGCCTCTCCCACAATGAGCAGTTCTTC. This sequence joins TRBV11-3 and TRBJ2-1; D uncertain. CDR1 is SGHNT and CDR2 is YENEEA in the germline V gene. This CDR3 spans 15 amino acids.

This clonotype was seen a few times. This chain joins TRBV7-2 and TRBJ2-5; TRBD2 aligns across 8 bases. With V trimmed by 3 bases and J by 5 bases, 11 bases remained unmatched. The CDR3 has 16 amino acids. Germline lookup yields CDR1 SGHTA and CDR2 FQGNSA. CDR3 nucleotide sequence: TGTGCCAGCAGCTTGGTGACGGGAGGGCCCGGGGAGACCCAGTACTTC. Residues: CASSLVTGGPGETQYF.

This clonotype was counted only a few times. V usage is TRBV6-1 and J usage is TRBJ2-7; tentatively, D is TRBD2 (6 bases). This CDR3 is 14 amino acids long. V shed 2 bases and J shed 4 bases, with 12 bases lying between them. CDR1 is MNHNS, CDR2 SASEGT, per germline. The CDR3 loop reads CASSETSGGYEQYV. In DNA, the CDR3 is TGTGCCAGCAGTGAAACGTCTGGGGGGTACGAGCAGTACGTC.

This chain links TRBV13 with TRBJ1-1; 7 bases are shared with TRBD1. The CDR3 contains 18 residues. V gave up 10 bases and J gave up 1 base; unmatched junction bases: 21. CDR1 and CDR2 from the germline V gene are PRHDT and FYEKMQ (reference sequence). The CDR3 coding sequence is TGTGCCACCCACCGCGGCGGCAGGGGGACTTCCCCGAACACTGAAGCTTTCTTT. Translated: CATHRGGRGTSPNTEAFF.

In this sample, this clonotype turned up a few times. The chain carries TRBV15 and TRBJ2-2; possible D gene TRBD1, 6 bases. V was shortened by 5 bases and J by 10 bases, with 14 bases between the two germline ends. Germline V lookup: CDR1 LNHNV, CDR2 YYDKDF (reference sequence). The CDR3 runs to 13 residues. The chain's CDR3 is CATSGQGTAELFF. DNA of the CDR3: TGTGCCACCAGCGGCCAGGGGACGGCGGAGCTGTTTTTT.

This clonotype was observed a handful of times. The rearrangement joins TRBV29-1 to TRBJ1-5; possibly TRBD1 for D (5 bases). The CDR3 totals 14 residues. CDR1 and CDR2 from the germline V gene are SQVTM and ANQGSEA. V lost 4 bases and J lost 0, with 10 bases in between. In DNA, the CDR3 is TGCAGCGTTGGTGAGGGGTATAGCAATCAGCCCCAGCATTTT. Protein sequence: CSVGEGYSNQPQHF.